Below are 10 T cell receptor beta chains sequenced from a single sample in a study of T cell responses to AZD1222 COVID-19 vaccine. The assay was immunoSEQ multiplex PCR, and TCRdb's table has in-frame clones only and misses some. The table has tens of thousands of clones, around 80% seen once. Sequences were derived from peripheral blood, sampled 28 days after the second AZD1222 dose. All receptors come from an adult who received the AZD1222 COVID-19 vaccine.

The rearrangement uses TRBV19 and TRBJ1-1; 9 bases line up with TRBD1. The CDR3 extends over 13 amino acids. Germline CDR1 reads LNHDA; CDR2 reads SQIVND (reference sequence). V shed 7 bases, J shed 8 bases, and the junction held 8 bases outside the gene matches. The CDR3 nucleotides are TGTGCCAGTAAAAGGTCCGACAGGGGGGAAGCTTTCTTT. Translation gives CASKRSDRGEAFF.

This clone turned up a few times. The chain combines TRBV29-1 with TRBJ1-1; D gene ambiguous. CDR1 and CDR2 from the germline V gene are SQVTM and ANQGSEA. V was cut by 0 bases and J by 1 base, with 6 bases left in between. The CDR3 runs 13 residues. The CDR3 region has the DNA TGCAGCGTTGAAGATGCGAGGAACACTGAAGCTTTCTTT. Translating it yields CSVEDARNTEAFF.

As for this clone: The junction departs from germline at one end; a sequencing error may be responsible. The rearrangement uses TRBV28 and TRBJ2-7, with unresolved D. The germline V gene encodes CDR1 MDHEN and CDR2 SYDVKM. The CDR3 covers 15 residues. The CDR3 bases are TGTGCCAGCAGTTTTTCGAGGATTTCCCCGACCGCTAAGGGCTTC. Its protein product is CASSFSRISPTAKGF.

This clone was observed a few times. The chain uses TRBV28 and TRBJ1-5; no definite D call. V was clipped by 2 bases and J by 2 bases, with 10 bases between them. The CDR3 contains 15 residues. Germline V lookup: CDR1 MDHEN, CDR2 SYDVKM. CDR3 in amino acids: CASSLARAGNQPQHF. The CDR3 nucleotides read TGTGCCAGCAGTTTAGCTAGGGCTGGCAATCAGCCCCAGCATTTT.

The genes are TRBV7-6 and TRBJ2-3, with D perhaps matching TRBD1 or TRBD2 (5 bases each). The CDR3 has 16 residues. CDR1 and CDR2 from the germline V gene are SGHVS and FNYEAQ. Trimming left V 1 base short and J 5 bases short, with 16 bases between. CDR3 sequence (DNA): TGTGCCAGCAGCTTAGTGGGACCCCCGAACTTAGATACGCAGTATTTT. Its translation: CASSLVGPPNLDTQYF.

The rearrangement uses TRBV18 and TRBJ2-7; D unclear. In germline, CDR1 is KGHSH, CDR2 LQKENI. This CDR3 region has 16 residues. Deletions cut 0 bases from V and 0 bases from J, with 12 bases between. CDR3 protein: CASSPPAATISYEQYF. The CDR3 DNA is TGTGCCAGCTCACCACCCGCGGCGACGATCTCCTACGAGCAGTACTTC.

This sequence joins TRBV28 and TRBJ2-5, with 8 nucleotides matching TRBD1. CDR1 is MDHEN, CDR2 SYDVKM, per germline. The trim removed 6 bases at V and 5 bases at J, leaving 11 bases unmatched. This CDR3 comprises 15 residues. The DNA for the CDR3 is TGTGCCAGCAGCCCGATCAGGGGGCTGGGGGAGACCCAGTACTTC. Residues: CASSPIRGLGETQYF.

This clone was found once. The genes are TRBV28 and TRBJ2-7; 7 bases match TRBD1. CDR1 MDHEN and CDR2 SYDVKM come from the germline V gene. The CDR3 spans 13 residues. The V gene end was trimmed by 5 bases and the J gene end by 5 bases; junction bases not matched to a gene: 6. CDR3 amino acids: CASSPGTADEQYF. The DNA for the CDR3 is TGTGCCAGCAGTCCAGGGACAGCCGACGAGCAGTACTTC. The whole variable domain, filled in from reference TRBV28 and TRBJ2-7, reads DVKVTQSSRYLVKRTGEKVFLECVQDMDHENMFWYRQDPGLGLRLIYFSYDVKMKEKGDIPEGYSVSREKKERFSLILESASTNQTSMYLCASSPGTADEQYFGPGTRLTVT.

The J gene is TRBJ2-1, the V gene TRBV3-1 (or the pseudogene TRBV3-2); D might be TRBD1 or TRBD2, each matching 5 bases. From germline, CDR1 is LGHDT and CDR2 YNNKEL (reference sequence). V was shortened by 3 bases and J by 4 bases, with 13 bases between the two germline ends. CDR3 length: 15 amino acids. The CDR3 region has the DNA TGTGCCAGCAGCCAGGGGGAACCCGGTTACAATGAGCAGTTCTTC. Protein sequence: CASSQGEPGYNEQFF.

The gene calls are TRBV28 and TRBJ1-5, with D perhaps matching TRBD1 (5 bases). The ends were cut back, 7 bases at V and 2 bases at J, with 18 bases in the middle. The CDR3 is 16 residues long. Germline V gene data show CDR1 as MDHEN and CDR2 as SYDVKM. The CDR3 nucleotides are TGTGCCAGCAACCAGGAAAGGGACCTGGGCAATCAGCCCCAGCATTTT. Translation: CASNQERDLGNQPQHF. The complete variable domain, with remaining parts taken from reference TRBV28 and TRBJ1-5, reads DVKVTQSSRYLVKRTGEKVFLECVQDMDHENMFWYRQDPGLGLRLIYFSYDVKMKEKGDIPEGYSVSREKKERFSLILESASTNQTSMYLCASNQERDLGNQPQHFGDGTRLSIL.